Following are 27 T cell receptor beta chains from one sample sequenced in a study of OX40 agonist ivuxolimab in advanced cancers. Profiling relied on immunoSEQ multiplex PCR, and the TCRdb table lists in-frame clones only, not all of them. The profile shows about 22,000 clones, 70% to 90% of them singletons. This specimen consisted of CD4+ or CD8+ T cells sorted from blood, obtained in a trial of the OX40 agonist ivuxolimab. Receptors were obtained from an adult with an advanced solid tumor such as melanoma, head and neck, liver or kidney cancer.

This clone occurred a few times. The chain recombines TRBV9 with TRBJ2-3; 7 nucleotides line up with TRBD2. The germline CDR1 and CDR2 sequences are SGDLS and YYNGEE. After removal of 4 bases from V and 4 bases from J, the junction contained 15 bases not matched to a gene. The CDR3 spans 17 residues. The CDR3 DNA follows: TGTGCCAGCAGCCCGGGGGAGGGTGGGGACCTTGCAGATACGCAGTATTTT. It is translated as CASSPGEGGDLADTQYF.

The chain carries TRBV5-1 and TRBJ2-3, with 8 bases lining up with TRBD2. Germline CDR1 reads SGHRS; CDR2 reads YFSETQ. The CDR3 sequence is 17 residues long. V lost 4 bases to trimming and J lost 5 bases; unmatched junction nucleotides: 15. The CDR3: CASSRWGAGVDEDTQYF. The CDR3 nucleotides are TGCGCCAGCAGCCGGTGGGGAGCGGGGGTGGATGAAGATACGCAGTATTTT. The full variable domain, in which reference TRBV5-1 and TRBJ2-3 provide the parts outside the CDR3, is KAGVTQTPRYLIKTRGQQVTLSCSPISGHRSVSWYQQTPGQGLQFLFEYFSETQRNKGNFPGRFSGRQFSNSRSEMNVSTLELGDSALYLCASSRWGAGVDEDTQYFGPGTRLTVL.

The chain joins TRBV7-9 to TRBJ1-2; the match to TRBD1 covers 7 bases. V was clipped by 1 base and J by 3 bases; unmatched bases: 5. CDR3 length: 15 amino acids. In germline, CDR1 is SEHNR, CDR2 FQNEAQ (reference sequence). The CDR3 DNA sequence: TGTGCCAGCAGCTTAGGACAGGGCCTTGACTATGGCTACACCTTC. Translating it yields CASSLGQGLDYGYTF.

The chain recombines TRBV10-3 with TRBJ2-1; 11 bases fit TRBD2. CDR1 is ENHRY and CDR2 is SYGVKD in the germline V gene. This CDR3 is built from 18 residues. Losses at the gene ends were 3 bases for V and 3 bases for J; bases not matched to a gene: 10. In DNA, the CDR3 is TGTGCCATCAGTGATCCCGGGACTAGCGGAGCATTCTACAATGAGCAGTTCTTC. Protein: CAISDPGTSGAFYNEQFF.

The chain has TRBV11-2 and TRBJ2-3, with TRBD2 matching 8 bases. This CDR3 contains 16 residues. J lost 2 bases, V lost 2 bases, and 6 bases had no gene match. Per the germline V gene, CDR1 is SGHAT and CDR2 is FQNNGV. In DNA form, the CDR3 reads TGTGCCAGCAGCTTAACGGCGGGAGGCCCCACAGATACGCAGTATTTT. Translating it yields CASSLTAGGPTDTQYF.

This clone was recorded only once. The rearrangement uses TRBV5-1 and TRBJ2-2; TRBD1 aligns across 10 bases. The length of the CDR3 is 20 residues. Germline V lookup: CDR1 SGHRS, CDR2 YFSETQ. With 5 bases clipped from V and 0 bases from J, the junction kept 16 bases outside the gene matches. CDR3 protein: CASRGPGQGIPYANTGELFF. CDR3 DNA: TGCGCCAGCAGGGGTCCGGGACAGGGGATACCATACGCGAACACCGGGGAGCTGTTTTTT.

The chain is built from TRBV11-2 and TRBJ2-1; a weak D match, TRBD2 (5 bases). V was trimmed by 2 bases and J by 8 bases, leaving 22 bases between them. The length of the CDR3 is 17 residues. Germline CDR1 reads SGHAT; CDR2 reads FQNNGV. CDR3 amino acids: CASSLKSEVDGGDEQFF. Written as DNA, the CDR3 is TGTGCCAGCAGCTTAAAGTCGGAGGTAGACGGAGGAGATGAGCAGTTCTTC. The full variable domain, in which reference TRBV11-2 and TRBJ2-1 provide the parts outside the CDR3, is EAGVAQSPRYKIIEKRQSVAFWCNPISGHATLYWYQQILGQGPKLLIQFQNNGVVDDSQLPKDRFSAERLKGVDSTLKIQPAKLEDSAVYLCASSLKSEVDGGDEQFFGPGTRLTVL.

This clone appeared once. The CDR3 loop is CASSEGGVDYNEQFF. CDR3 in DNA: TGTGCCAGCAGTGAAGGAGGGGTGGACTACAATGAGCAGTTCTTC. The V call is TRBV2, the J call TRBJ2-1, with D possibly called TRBD1 or TRBD2 (5 bases each). Germline CDR1 reads SNHLY; CDR2 reads FYNNEI. This CDR3 has 15 amino acids. Trimming stripped 1 base from V and 3 bases from J, with 10 bases between.

The V call is TRBV27, the J call TRBJ2-1, with D possibly matching TRBD1 (6 bases). With 7 bases removed from V and 7 bases from J, the gap between germline ends came to 17 bases. The length of the CDR3 is 14 residues. Germline values: CDR1 MNHEY, CDR2 SMNVEV (reference sequence). DNA of the CDR3: TGTGCCAGCAAATTTGGGGGCTCCCAAAATGAGCAGTTCTTC. Protein: CASKFGGSQNEQFF.

The rearrangement joins TRBV7-2 to TRBJ1-1; unclear D gene. This CDR3 has 17 residues. Germline CDR1 is SGHTA and CDR2 is FQGNSA. V lost 1 base, J lost 4 bases, and 19 bases lay in between. CDR3 region: CASSLVLGHARGTEAFF. The CDR3 nucleotides are TGTGCCAGCAGCTTAGTTTTAGGCCACGCCCGGGGCACTGAAGCTTTCTTT.

This clone was found a few times. The rearrangement joins TRBV4-2 to TRBJ2-7; D is unclear. CDR1 and CDR2 (germline): LGHNA, YNFKEQ. Deletions cut 2 bases from V and 6 bases from J, with 8 bases between. The CDR3 has 12 residues. In DNA, the CDR3 is TGTGCCAGCAGCCAACAATCTGCCGAGCAGTACTTC. It translates to CASSQQSAEQYF.

The chain recombines TRBV4-3 with TRBJ2-5, with D perhaps TRBD2 (5 bases). Germline-derived CDR1 and CDR2 are LGHNA and YSLEER. Trimming took 0 bases from V and 7 from J, leaving 15 bases between them. The CDR3 runs to 15 residues. The CDR3, as DNA: TGCGCCAGCAGCCAAGATTTAGGGAGACGGGTGACCCAGTACTTC. Translating gives CASSQDLGRRVTQYF.

The chain has TRBV5-1 and TRBJ2-7; D may be TRBD1 (6 bases). This CDR3 contains 13 residues. The germline V gene encodes CDR1 SGHRS and CDR2 YFSETQ. Trimming pared 4 bases from V and 4 bases from J, leaving 12 bases between. This CDR3 reads CASSPPDSYEQYF. CDR3 in DNA: TGCGCCAGCAGCCCACCGGACAGTTACGAGCAGTACTTC.

The chain carries TRBV5-6 and TRBJ2-1; either TRBD1 or TRBD2 may fit D (5 bases each). V was pared by 5 bases and J by 0 bases, with 15 bases between. Looked up from germline, CDR1 is SGHDT and CDR2 is YYEEEE. The CDR3 runs to 16 residues. The CDR3 here is CASSFWGNPSYNEQFF. In DNA form, the CDR3 reads TGTGCCAGCAGTTTCTGGGGGAATCCCTCCTACAATGAGCAGTTCTTC. The full variable domain, rest sourced from reference TRBV5-6 and TRBJ2-1, is DAGVTQSPTHLIKTRGQQVTLRCSPKSGHDTVSWYQQALGQGPQFIFQYYEEEERQRGNFPDRFSGHQFPNYSSELNVNALLLGDSALYLCASSFWGNPSYNEQFFGPGTRLTVL.

The rearrangement uses TRBV2 and TRBJ1-5; TRBD1 might be the D (5 bases). This CDR3 spans 15 amino acids. V dropped 5 bases and J dropped 0 bases, with 11 bases sitting between them. Germline V gene sequence: CDR1 SNHLY, CDR2 FYNNEI. CDR3 amino acids: CASSRGSLSNQPQHF. DNA of the CDR3: TGTGCCAGCAGTAGGGGCAGTCTTAGCAATCAGCCCCAGCATTTT.

The V and J genes are TRBV7-9 and TRBJ2-7; D perhaps matches TRBD1 (6 bases). This CDR3 is built from 15 residues. The V end was cut by 5 bases, the J end by 3 bases, with 17 bases between. From germline, CDR1 is SEHNR and CDR2 FQNEAQ (reference sequence). The CDR3 region is CASSPPGQFYYEQYF. The CDR3 nucleotides are TGTGCCAGCAGCCCACCGGGACAATTTTACTACGAGCAGTACTTC.

On this clone itself: The junction and the germline gene differ at one end; a read error may be behind it. This specimen includes other DNA sequences encoding the same CDR3. The CDR3 DNA follows: TGTGCCAGTAGCTTAGCTTGGGAAAGAGAGCAGTTCTTC. This encodes CASSLAWEREQFF. The chain combines TRBV7-6 with TRBJ2-1; no firm D call. CDR3 length: 13 amino acids. Germline CDR1 and CDR2: SGHVS and FNYEAQ.

The chain joins TRBV7-3 to TRBJ1-2, with D uncertain. The CDR3 is made up of 13 amino acids. Trimming left V 8 bases short and J 8 bases short, with 18 bases between. Looked up from germline, CDR1 is SGHTA and CDR2 is FQGTGA. In DNA, the CDR3 is TGTGCCAGCGACCAGCCAACAAACGGGGGCTACACCTTC. This codes for CASDQPTNGGYTF. The variable domain in full, with the rest retrieved from reference TRBV7-3 and TRBJ1-2, is GAGVSQTPSNKVTEKGKYVELRCDPISGHTALYWYRQSLGQGPEFLIYFQGTGAADDSGLPNDRFFAVRPEGSVSTLKIQRTERGDSAVYLCASDQPTNGGYTFGSGTRLTVV.

This chain joins TRBV2 and TRBJ1-2; maybe TRBD1 (5 bases). The germline V gene has CDR1 SNHLY and CDR2 FYNNEI. Trimming stripped 3 bases from V and 4 bases from J, with 9 bases between. CDR3 length: 13 amino acids. The CDR3 bases are TGTGCCAGCAGTGATGGGGCCCTCTATGGCTACACCTTC. Encoded protein: CASSDGALYGYTF. The full variable domain, with the rest looked up from reference TRBV2 and TRBJ1-2, is EPEVTQTPSHQVTQMGQEVILRCVPISNHLYFYWYRQILGQKVEFLVSFYNNEISEKSEIFDDQFSVERPDGSNFTLKIRSTKLEDSAMYFCASSDGALYGYTFGSGTRLTVV.

This sequence joins TRBV9 and TRBJ2-4; the D call may be TRBD1 or TRBD2 (6 bases each). There are 15 residues in the CDR3. V lost 3 bases, J lost 5 bases, and 15 bases lay in between. Looked up from germline, CDR1 is SGDLS and CDR2 is YYNGEE. This CDR3 reads CASSAYPGGENIQYF. The DNA of the CDR3 is TGTGCCAGCAGCGCATATCCCGGGGGCGAAAACATTCAGTACTTC.

The V and J genes are TRBV4-1 and TRBJ2-7; 10 bases match TRBD1. The CDR3 runs to 18 residues. CDR1 and CDR2 from the germline V gene are MGHRA and YSYEKL. V gave up 1 base and J gave up 3 bases; unmatched junction bases: 12. The CDR3 region is CASSQGLAGTGAGYEQYF. CDR3 in DNA: TGCGCCAGCAGCCAAGGGTTAGCGGGGACAGGGGCTGGCTACGAGCAGTACTTC.

This chain joins TRBV9 and TRBJ2-3; 7 bases are a match to TRBD2. The V gene end was trimmed by 2 bases and the J gene end by 2 bases; junction bases not matched to a gene: 2. CDR1 is SGDLS, CDR2 YYNGEE, per germline. The CDR3 is 14 amino acids. The chain's CDR3 is CASSVAGATDTQYF. The CDR3 DNA is TGTGCCAGCAGCGTTGCGGGAGCCACAGATACGCAGTATTTT.

This clone appeared once. The V and J genes are TRBV5-1 and TRBJ2-4; maybe TRBD2 (5 bases). CDR1 SGHRS and CDR2 YFSETQ come from the germline V gene. The CDR3 spans 12 residues. Trimming took 4 bases from V and 7 from J, leaving 9 bases between them. The CDR3 coding sequence is TGCGCCAGCAGCCTCGAGGGCAACATTCAGTACTTC. It encodes CASSLEGNIQYF.

This sequence joins TRBV27 and TRBJ2-3; 12 nucleotides line up with TRBD2. CDR3 length: 16 amino acids. Germline V gene lookup returns CDR1 MNHEY and CDR2 SMNVEV (reference sequence). The J segment lost 4 bases and the V segment lost 4 bases, leaving 6 bases of the junction unmatched. The CDR3 sequence is CASSSRLAGEADTQYF. CDR3 in DNA: TGTGCCAGCAGTTCTAGACTAGCGGGAGAGGCAGATACGCAGTATTTT.

This clone was observed a few times. The chain carries TRBV7-9 and TRBJ1-2; no clear D. CDR1 SEHNR and CDR2 FQNEAQ come from the germline V gene (reference sequence). The CDR3 is 13 amino acids. V was pared by 4 bases and J by 2 bases, with 8 bases between. The CDR3 nucleotides are TGTGCCAGCAGCTCTCCCATAAACTATGGCTACACCTTC. Its translation: CASSSPINYGYTF.

The chain carries TRBV27 and TRBJ1-1, with D perhaps TRBD1 (5 bases). Germline CDR1 and CDR2: MNHEY and SMNVEV (reference sequence). With 7 bases removed from V and 0 bases from J, the gap between germline ends came to 9 bases. The CDR3 sequence is 13 residues long. The DNA of the CDR3 is TGTGCCAGCACCGCAGGGCTGAACACTGAAGCTTTCTTT. Its protein product is CASTAGLNTEAFF.

The rearrangement joins TRBV4-3 to TRBJ2-2, with TRBD2 matching 10 bases. The CDR3 consists of 18 residues. V shed 0 bases, J shed 5 bases, and the junction held 9 bases outside the gene matches. CDR1 LGHNA and CDR2 YSLEER come from the germline V gene. The CDR3 DNA reads as TGCGCCAGCAGCCAAGAACTAGCGGGATCCGGTCGTACCGGGGAGCTGTTTTTT. This encodes CASSQELAGSGRTGELFF.